Presented here are 11 T cell receptor beta chains from one specimen sequenced in a study of T-cell reconstitution after alpha-beta-depleted transplantation in children. For TCRbeta, the library was prepared with unique molecular identifiers. Each CDR3 protein gets one entry after TCRdb re-called the PCR reads with MiXCR. The sample includes almost 500,000 distinct CDR3 sequences, 10% to 13% of them seen just once. The sequenced sample was PBMCs, obtained before TCRalphabeta/CD19-depleted stem cell transplant. All receptors derive from a child aged 2 to 10 with inherited bone marrow failure, due to receive a stem cell transplant.

This clonotype was picked up a small number of times. This sequence joins TRBV20-1 and TRBJ1-5; D is possibly TRBD1 (5 bases). Per the germline V gene, CDR1 is DFQATT and CDR2 is SNEGSKA (reference sequence). The V end lost 1 base, the J end lost 6 bases, and 16 bases lay between the germline ends. This CDR3 is built from 15 residues. The DNA for the CDR3 is TGCAGTGCTAGAGCCCCAGGGAGGGTGGGTCAGCCCCAGCATTTT. Residues: CSARAPGRVGQPQHF.

The V call is TRBV6-5, the J call TRBJ1-4; D ambiguous. The J call may be faulty, since TRBJ2-2 better matches the DNA end. The length of the CDR3 is 11 residues. Germline CDR1 MNHEY, CDR2 SVGAGI. The CDR3 nucleotides are TGTGCCAGCAGCCCCGAGGAGGAGCTGTTTTTT. It translates to CASSPEEELFF.

Many counts were recorded for this clonotype. The CDR3 sequence: CASSLRVNTEAFF. CDR3 coding DNA: TGTGCCAGCAGTCTCAGAGTGAACACTGAAGCTTTCTTT. V is TRBV6-6 and J is TRBJ1-1; the D is unclear. Germline V gene lookup returns CDR1 MNHNY and CDR2 SVGAGI (reference sequence). The germline V and J ends were trimmed by 5 bases and 0 bases, with 7 bases remaining between them. The CDR3 runs to 13 residues.

This clonotype was found many times. The chain employs TRBV7-9 and TRBJ2-2; unclear D gene. Looked up from germline, CDR1 is SEHNR and CDR2 is FQNEAQ (reference sequence). V gave up 5 bases and J gave up 6 bases, with 10 bases separating them. The CDR3 length is 13 residues. The CDR3 DNA follows: TGTGCCAGCAGCGAGAGACTGGCCGGGGAGCTGTTTTTT. This gives the protein CASSERLAGELFF.

This clonotype was counted many times. The chain has TRBV5-6 and TRBJ2-2; TRBD2 matches at 7 bases. The germline V gene has CDR1 SGHDT and CDR2 YYEEEE. V shed 0 bases and J 6 bases; nucleotides not matched to a gene: 8. The CDR3 has 16 residues. This chain's CDR3 is CASSLGIGLAAGELFF. DNA of the CDR3: TGTGCCAGCAGCTTGGGTATAGGGCTAGCGGCCGGGGAGCTGTTTTTT.

The V call is TRBV11-2, the J call TRBJ2-1; 11 nucleotides align to TRBD2. The V segment lost 4 bases and the J segment 0 bases; nucleotides outside the gene matches: 11. The CDR3 is 19 amino acids. Germline lookup yields CDR1 SGHAT and CDR2 FQNNGV. The CDR3 loop is CASSWLPGLAVSSYNEQFF. The CDR3 coding sequence is TGTGCCAGCAGCTGGCTTCCGGGACTAGCGGTCAGCTCCTACAATGAGCAGTTCTTC.

This clonotype has a count of ten or more. This chain connects TRBV3-1 to TRBJ2-7; 9 positions agree with TRBD2. The CDR3 loop spans 16 amino acids. J gave up 3 bases and V 4 bases, and 10 bases lay outside the gene matches. From germline, CDR1 is LGHDT and CDR2 YNNKEL (reference sequence). The CDR3 protein is CASSPVPASGIYEQYF. The CDR3 nucleotides read TGTGCCAGCAGCCCTGTCCCGGCTAGCGGGATCTACGAGCAGTACTTC.

The rearrangement joins TRBV12-3 or TRBV12-4 to TRBJ1-2; 8 bases map to TRBD1. The V and J ends lost 6 bases and 8 bases, in that order; junction bases with no gene match: 8. This CDR3 contains 13 residues. CDR3 region: CASRKTGEEGYTF. The CDR3 DNA is TGTGCCAGCAGAAAGACAGGGGAAGAAGGCTACACCTTC.

This clonotype was detected many times. J is TRBJ2-3 and V is TRBV2; D possibly corresponds to TRBD2 (5 bases). V was cut by 0 bases and J by 0 bases, with 10 bases left in between. Per germline, CDR1 SNHLY and CDR2 FYNNEI. The CDR3 runs 16 residues. The DNA of the CDR3 is TGTGCCAGCAGTGAAGCGGCGCGGGTCAGCACAGATACGCAGTATTTT. Its translation: CASSEAARVSTDTQYF.

This clonotype was counted at least ten times. V is TRBV20-1 and J is TRBJ2-1, with TRBD1 matching over 7 bases. V was pared by 5 bases and J by 3 bases, with 4 bases of the junction left unmatched. The CDR3 spans 13 residues. Germline loops: CDR1 DFQATT, CDR2 SNEGSKA (reference sequence). As DNA, the CDR3 is TGCAGTGCTTGGGACAGCAACTACAATGAGCAGTTCTTC. It codes for CSAWDSNYNEQFF.

This clonotype was recorded at least ten times. The V call is TRBV5-1, the J call TRBJ2-3, with 12 bases lining up with TRBD2. Trimming removed 4 bases from V and 4 bases from J; junction bases left unmatched: 7. CDR1 is SGHRS and CDR2 is YFSETQ in the germline V gene. CDR3 length: 16 amino acids. CDR3 in amino acids: CASSPPLAGGADTQYF. The CDR3 coding sequence is TGCGCCAGCAGCCCACCACTAGCGGGAGGCGCAGATACGCAGTATTTT.